One and the same sample provided the 17 T cell receptor beta chains below, sequenced in a study of neurological immune-mediated disorders. TCRdb used MiXCR to reprocess the 5' RACE reads, holding one entry per CDR3 protein. The sample records 77,000 or so distinct CDR3 sequences, 9.4% being singletons. What was sequenced was PBMCs. These receptor sequences come from a man aged 50 to 60 in good health.

This clonotype has at least ten counts. The chain employs TRBV5-8 and TRBJ1-4; D is ambiguous. Per the germline V gene, CDR1 is SGHTS and CDR2 is YDEGEE. The CDR3 runs to 15 residues. V was pared by 0 bases and J by 1 base, with 7 bases between. DNA for the CDR3: TGTGCCAGCAGCTTGGGGAGAGGAACTAATGAAAAACTGTTTTTT. This encodes CASSLGRGTNEKLFF.

This chain links TRBV4-2 with TRBJ2-5; D perhaps matches TRBD2 (5 bases). CDR3 length: 18 amino acids. The V gene's germline CDR1 is LGHNA and CDR2 YNFKEQ. Trimming pared 0 bases from V and 5 bases from J, leaving 22 bases between. The DNA for the CDR3 is TGTGCCAGCAGCCAAGAAGGCGGAACCCCCCGCGAGCGGGAGACCCAGTACTTC. Amino acids: CASSQEGGTPRERETQYF.

This clonotype was recorded many times. The chain employs TRBV20-1 and TRBJ2-7; D possibly corresponds to TRBD1 (9 bases). Germline V gene sequence: CDR1 DFQATT, CDR2 SNEGSKA (reference sequence). Trimming left V 4 bases short and J 5 bases short, with 33 bases between. This CDR3 region has 19 residues. CDR3: CSANRLQGAYDGRANEQYF. The CDR3 region has the DNA TGCAGTGCTAACCGCCTACAGGGGGCGTACGACGGGAGGGCCAACGAGCAGTACTTC.

This clonotype was detected a few times. The chain couples TRBV25-1 to TRBJ1-1; 9 bases agree with TRBD1. This CDR3 has 16 amino acids. J gave up 1 base and V 6 bases, and 9 bases lay outside the gene matches. Germline assignment: CDR1 MGHDK and CDR2 SYGVNS. The CDR3 is CASRVGTGTGNTEAFF. CDR3 nucleotides: TGTGCCAGCAGAGTGGGGACAGGGACAGGGAACACTGAAGCTTTCTTT.

This clonotype was observed many times. The V and J genes are TRBV9 and TRBJ1-1; D might be TRBD1 (6 bases). Germline V gene sequence: CDR1 SGDLS, CDR2 YYNGEE. The CDR3 has 15 residues. Trimming stripped 0 bases from V and 3 bases from J, with 12 bases between. The CDR3 is CASSVDLDSYTEAFF. CDR3 bases: TGTGCCAGCAGCGTAGATCTGGACAGCTACACTGAAGCTTTCTTT.

This clonotype was seen repeatedly, ten times or more. The chain couples TRBV12-3 or TRBV12-4 to TRBJ1-1, with D perhaps matching TRBD1 (5 bases). The CDR3 covers 11 residues. V was shortened by 5 bases and J by 9 bases, with 10 bases between the two germline ends. As DNA, the CDR3 is TGTGCCAGCAGTCCAACAGGAAAAGCTTTCTTT. Protein: CASSPTGKAFF.

The chain carries TRBV6-6 and TRBJ2-1; 8 bases are a match to TRBD1. The CDR3 extends over 15 amino acids. CDR1 MNHNY and CDR2 SVGAGI come from the germline V gene (reference sequence). Written as DNA, the CDR3 is TGTTCCGGCAGCTTCGCCGGACAGGGTGACAGTGAGCAGTTCTTC. It translates to CSGSFAGQGDSEQFF.

In this sample, this clonotype turned up many times. This chain uses TRBV10-3 with TRBJ1-2; 10 nucleotides align to TRBD1. This CDR3 contains 15 residues. V lost 5 bases, J lost 6 bases, and 9 bases stayed unmatched. CDR1 is ENHRY, CDR2 SYGVKD, per germline. The CDR3 region is CAISSETGGFNGYTF. In nucleotides, the CDR3 is TGTGCCATCAGTAGTGAGACAGGGGGCTTTAATGGCTACACCTTC.

This clonotype was counted ten times or more. J is TRBJ1-3 and V is TRBV6-2 or TRBV6-3, with 7 bases lining up with TRBD1. The germline V gene encodes CDR1 MNHEY and CDR2 SVGEGT. V was clipped by 6 bases and J by 8 bases; unmatched bases: 16. This CDR3 is 16 amino acids long. CDR3 in amino acids: CASRRPAQGLEYTIYF. Here the CDR3 DNA reads TGTGCCAGCAGACGTCCTGCACAGGGGCTTGAATACACCATATATTTT.

This clonotype was found many times. J is TRBJ2-7 and V is TRBV9; 9 nucleotides line up with TRBD1. Germline V CDR1 and CDR2: SGDLS, YYNGEE. The CDR3 sequence is 16 residues long. Losses at the gene ends were 5 bases for V and 5 bases for J; bases not matched to a gene: 14. DNA of the CDR3: TGTGCCAGCAGTTCCGTTTCAGGGACAGGGATTGACGAGCAGTACTTC. Protein: CASSSVSGTGIDEQYF.

This clonotype was counted ten times or more. The rearrangement links TRBV7-2 to TRBJ2-7; the match to TRBD2 covers 10 bases. The CDR3 is 16 amino acids. Germline CDR1 is SGHTA and CDR2 is FQGNSA. V gave up 4 bases and J gave up 0 bases; unmatched junction bases: 6. The CDR3 nucleotides read TGTGCCAGCAGCTCTAGCGGGAGTCCTAGCTCCTACGAGCAGTACTTC. The encoded protein is CASSSSGSPSSYEQYF.

The chain uses TRBV30 and TRBJ2-1; D uncertain. The CDR3 consists of 14 residues. Germline CDR1 and CDR2: GTSNPN and SVGIG (reference sequence). The germline V and J ends were trimmed by 2 bases and 8 bases, with 16 bases remaining between them. CDR3: CAWSRSYPDDEQFF. The CDR3 DNA sequence: TGTGCCTGGAGTCGGAGTTACCCCGACGATGAGCAGTTCTTC.

The gene calls are TRBV5-1 and TRBJ2-3; TRBD2 matches 10 bases. The V gene's germline CDR1 is SGHRS and CDR2 YFSETQ. This CDR3 spans 16 amino acids. After removal of 0 bases from V and 5 bases from J, the junction contained 6 bases not matched to a gene. The CDR3 region has the DNA TGCGCCAGCAGCTTGGATGTAGCGGGAGGTCGAGATACGCAGTATTTT. Its protein is CASSLDVAGGRDTQYF.

This clonotype was counted many times. The chain is built from TRBV29-1 and TRBJ2-7; D gene uncertain. The CDR3 is 13 residues long. Trimming cost V 1 base and J 4 bases, with 11 bases left between them. The germline V gene encodes CDR1 SQVTM and CDR2 ANQGSEA. The CDR3 is CSVEGMDGYEQYF. As DNA, the CDR3 is TGCAGCGTTGAAGGGATGGACGGGTACGAGCAGTACTTC.

Turning to this clonotype: A read error may account for a junction end that differs from germline. The chain recombines TRBV7-9 with TRBJ2-3; 14 bases fit TRBD2. The CDR3 is made up of 16 amino acids. The germline gives CDR1 SEHNR, CDR2 FQNEAQ (reference sequence). The CDR3 spells CAISPVTSGGADTQYF. The CDR3 nucleotides read TGTGCCATCAGCCCCGTGACTAGCGGGGGGGCAGATACGCAGTATTTT.

This clonotype has a count of ten or more. The V and J genes are TRBV18 and TRBJ2-7; 7 bases agree with TRBD1. Per the germline V gene, CDR1 is KGHSH and CDR2 is LQKENI. CDR3 size: 16 residues. Losses at the gene ends were 5 bases for V and 3 bases for J; bases not matched to a gene: 13. The chain's CDR3 is CASSSGQSDSLYEQYF. Written as DNA, the CDR3 is TGTGCCAGCTCATCGGGACAGTCCGACTCCCTCTACGAGCAGTACTTC. Variable domain in full (rest from reference TRBV18 and TRBJ2-7): NAGVMQNPRHLVRRRGQEARLRCSPMKGHSHVYWYRQLPEEGLKFMVYLQKENIIDESGMPKERFSAEFPKEGPSILRIQQVVRGDSAAYFCASSSGQSDSLYEQYFGPGTRLTVT.

This clonotype has ten or more counts. The chain has TRBV12-3 or TRBV12-4 and TRBJ2-1; maybe TRBD2 (5 bases). V was shortened by 6 bases and J by 6 bases, with 15 bases between the two germline ends. This CDR3 comprises 14 residues. The CDR3 region has the DNA TGTGCCAGCAGCTTAACTCGGGCGGGCAATGAGCAGTTCTTC. Its translation: CASSLTRAGNEQFF.